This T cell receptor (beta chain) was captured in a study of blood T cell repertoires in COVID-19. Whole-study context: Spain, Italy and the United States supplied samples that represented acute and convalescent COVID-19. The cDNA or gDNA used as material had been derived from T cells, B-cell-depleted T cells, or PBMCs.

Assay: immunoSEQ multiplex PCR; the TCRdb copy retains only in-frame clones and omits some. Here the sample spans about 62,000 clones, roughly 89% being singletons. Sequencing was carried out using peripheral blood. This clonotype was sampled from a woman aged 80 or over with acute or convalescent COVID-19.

DNA of the CDR3: TGTGCCAGCAGCGCCGGGACAGGACCCAATCAGCCCCAGCATTTT. Encoded protein: CASSAGTGPNQPQHF. V and J are TRBV3-1 (or the pseudogene TRBV3-2) and TRBJ1-5; 8 bases align to TRBD1. Germline V gene sequence: CDR1 LGHDT, CDR2 YNNKEL (reference sequence). With 5 bases clipped from V and 3 bases from J, the junction kept 6 bases outside the gene matches. This CDR3 spans 15 amino acids.